This T cell receptor beta chain was recovered during a study of neoadjuvant anti-PD-1 for oral cavity cancer (dated by TCRdb to the early 2020s). For the wider study: Three to four biweekly doses of nivolumab at 3 mg/kg were mostly administered to patients before curative-intent surgical resection. For patients who did not progress, a fourth nivolumab dose was given around day 43, followed by definitive surgical resection on days 50-56. Under RECIST 1.1, a patient counted as a responder if showing complete response, partial response or stable disease, and as a non-responder if showing progression. The parent correlative cohort had approximately twelve patients and a response rate of 33%.

As concerns this clone: No cognate antigen has been identified for it. The sample holds no much larger clone one base away, and base qualities are not on file.

PBMC libraries used mostly 450 to 500 ng of input genomic DNA for deep sequencing, with six replicates per sample. TCRbeta libraries were prepared with the immunoSEQ hsTCRbeta kit according to the manufacturer's instructions. Sequencing of the completed libraries took place using an Illumina NovaSeq 6000 S4 flow cell after they had been pooled to about 3 nM. In the original analysis: The immunoSEQ Analyzer was used for raw data preprocessing and quality control. The analysis was restricted to productive rearrangements, with each unique CDR3 amino acid sequence defining a clonotype. Repertoire clonality was estimated as the Gini-Simpson index, which was computed with the R package tcR. Student's t test was used to compare Gini indices, and Pearson correlation was used to assess associations with tumor size change. TCRdb took over this immuneACCESS table, retaining in-frame rearrangements with V and J assigned. Such tables are incomplete; in checked studies, under half of the missing clones stem from an unresolved V gene, and the remainder is unexplained. From that table come the V and J calls and clone size; the DNA was used to work out D and trimming. The sample table lists some 66,000 clones, about four fifths of them with a count of one. The leading ten clones occupy 3% to 3.5% of the sample.

What this sample's time point label stands for: before neoadjuvant nivolumab. The patients had newly diagnosed stage II-IVA oral cavity squamous cell carcinoma and had not received any prior systemic or radiation treatment. The cohort consisted of patients with HPV-negative, locally advanced oral cavity squamous cell carcinoma. Peripheral blood mononuclear cells were analyzed directly and were not maintained or expanded in culture. The samples were drawn from a longitudinal correlative study tied to a single-arm phase II trial testing neoadjuvant nivolumab in oral cavity squamous cell carcinoma. Subject-matched pre- and post-treatment PBMCs and tumors from three responders and three non-responders underwent genomic DNA-based TCRbeta sequencing. Peripheral blood mononuclear cells were drawn once before nivolumab treatment and a second time after treatment, when surgery took place. The Maxwell RSC DNA from Cells kit was used to extract genomic DNA from PBMCs.

Findings and caveats that apply to the study as a whole: Higher pretreatment blood TCRbeta clonality and lower post-treatment tumor TCRbeta clonality were correlated with higher pretreatment blood Treg/Th17 ratios. After neoadjuvant nivolumab, significantly higher T cell clonality (Gini index) was found within PBMCs in non-responders than in responders. Only a few patients per response group were included in the TCR analyses, and the authors called for validation in larger cohorts.

Cut back by 5 bases and 3 bases, the V and J ends lie 16 bases apart. From a lookup of the germline V gene, CDR1 and CDR2 are MDHEN and SYDVKM. The CDR3 has 15 amino acids, counting the end cysteine and phenylalanine. The only DNA kept is the CDR3, 45 bases in frame from the first base. The TCR sequence derives from a person between 35 and 79 years old with oral cavity squamous cell carcinoma. The V gene is TRBV28 and the J gene is TRBJ2-5; the D gene could be TRBD1 or TRBD2, each one agreeing over 6 bases. The material sequenced was PBMCs, taken before nivolumab (anti-PD-1) treatment. This receptor has the CDR3 CASSSTPRGEETQYF. The nucleotide sequence is TGTGCCAGCAGTAGTACCCCGAGGGGGGAAGAGACCCAGTACTTC. Where the CDR3 stops, the reference TRBV28 and TRBJ2-5 genes take over; the full variable domain is DVKVTQSSRYLVKRTGEKVFLECVQDMDHENMFWYRQDPGLGLRLIYFSYDVKMKEKGDIPEGYSVSREKKERFSLILESASTNQTSMYLCASSSTPRGEETQYFGPGTRLLVL.